The clone carrying this T cell receptor (beta chain) was seen a single time. As yet, its antigen is unknown. Germline CDR1 MNHEY, CDR2 SVGAGI. The CDR3 covers 16 residues. The ends were cut back, 0 bases at V and 7 bases at J, with 16 bases in the middle. Using immunoSEQ multiplex PCR, the repertoire was profiled, and TCRdb retains in-frame clones only, with some absent. The sample lists roughly 70,000 clones; around 85% were seen once. The data were taken from a study of OX40 agonist ivuxolimab in advanced cancers. On the study more broadly: Averaging roughly 60 years in age, with a range of 23 to 79, the cohort was approximately 84% male. Regarding the study as a whole: Clonal expansion was seen in CD4+ and CD8+ blood T cells by week 6 at 0.1 to 3.0 mg/kg. Clonal expansion in partial responders at 0.1-3.0 mg/kg ranked among the lowest.

The chain couples TRBV6-5 to TRBJ2-1; D is unresolved. The TCR sequence derives from an adult with an advanced solid tumor such as melanoma, head and neck, liver or kidney cancer. The sample consisted of CD4+ or CD8+ T cells sorted from blood, taken in a trial of the OX40 agonist ivuxolimab. CDR3 sequence (DNA): TGTGCCAGCAGTTACTCTGCGGTAGACGTGTATAATGAGCAGTTCTTC. Encoded protein: CASSYSAVDVYNEQFF.